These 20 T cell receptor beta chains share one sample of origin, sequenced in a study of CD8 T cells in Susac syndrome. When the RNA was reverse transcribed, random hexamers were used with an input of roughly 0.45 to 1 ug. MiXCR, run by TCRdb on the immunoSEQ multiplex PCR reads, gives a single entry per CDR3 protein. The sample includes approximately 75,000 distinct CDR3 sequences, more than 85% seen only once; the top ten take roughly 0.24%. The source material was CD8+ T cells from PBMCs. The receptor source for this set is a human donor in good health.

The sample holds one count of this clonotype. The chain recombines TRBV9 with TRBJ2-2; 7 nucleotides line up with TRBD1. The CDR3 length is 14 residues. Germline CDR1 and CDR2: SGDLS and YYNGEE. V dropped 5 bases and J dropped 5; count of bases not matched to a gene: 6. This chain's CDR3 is CASSRTGVTGELFF. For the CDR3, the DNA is TGTGCCAGCAGTCGGACAGGAGTAACCGGGGAGCTGTTTTTT. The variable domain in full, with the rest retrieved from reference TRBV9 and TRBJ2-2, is DSGVTQTPKHLITATGQRVTLRCSPRSGDLSVYWYQQSLDQGLQFLIQYYNGEERAKGNILERFSAQQFPDLHSELNLSSLELGDSALYFCASSRTGVTGELFFGEGSRLTVL.

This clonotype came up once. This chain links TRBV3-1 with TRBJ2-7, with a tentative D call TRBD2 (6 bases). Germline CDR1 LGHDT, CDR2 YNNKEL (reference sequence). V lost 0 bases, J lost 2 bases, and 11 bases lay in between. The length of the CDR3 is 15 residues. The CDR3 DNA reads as TGTGCCAGCAGCCAAGAGGAGGGACTGACCTACGAGCAGTACTTC. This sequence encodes CASSQEEGLTYEQYF.

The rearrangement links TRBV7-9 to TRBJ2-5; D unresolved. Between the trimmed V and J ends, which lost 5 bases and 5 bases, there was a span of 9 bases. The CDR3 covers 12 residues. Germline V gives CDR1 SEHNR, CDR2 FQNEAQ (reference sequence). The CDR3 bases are TGTGCCAGCAGCCTTATTTTGGAGACCCAGTACTTC. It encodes CASSLILETQYF.

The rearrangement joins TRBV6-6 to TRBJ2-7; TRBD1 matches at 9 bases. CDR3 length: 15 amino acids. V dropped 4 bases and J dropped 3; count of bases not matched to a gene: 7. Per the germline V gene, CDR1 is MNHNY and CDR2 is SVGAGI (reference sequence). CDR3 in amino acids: CASSFNRGLNYEQYF. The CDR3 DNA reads TGTGCCAGCAGTTTTAACAGGGGGCTCAACTACGAGCAGTACTTC.

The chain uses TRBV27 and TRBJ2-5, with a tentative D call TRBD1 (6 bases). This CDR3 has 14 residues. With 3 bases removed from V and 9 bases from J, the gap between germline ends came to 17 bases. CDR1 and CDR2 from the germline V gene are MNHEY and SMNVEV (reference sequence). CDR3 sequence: CASSLGASPGPQYF. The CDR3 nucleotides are TGTGCCAGCAGTTTGGGGGCTTCCCCAGGTCCCCAGTACTTC.

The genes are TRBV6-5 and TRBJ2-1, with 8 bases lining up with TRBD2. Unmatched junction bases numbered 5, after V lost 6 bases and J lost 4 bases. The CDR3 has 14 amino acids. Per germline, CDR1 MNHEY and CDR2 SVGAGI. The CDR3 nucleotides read TGTGCCAGCAGACTTAGCGGGGAATACAATGAGCAGTTCTTC. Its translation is CASRLSGEYNEQFF.

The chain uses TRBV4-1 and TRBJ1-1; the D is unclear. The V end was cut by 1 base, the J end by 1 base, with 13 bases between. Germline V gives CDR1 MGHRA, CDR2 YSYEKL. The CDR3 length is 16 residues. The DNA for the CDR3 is TGCGCCAGCAGCCAAGTAGGTCCGATTCGGAACACTGAAGCTTTCTTT. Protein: CASSQVGPIRNTEAFF.

The chain's CDR3 is CASGTHSYEQYV. The CDR3 DNA follows: TGTGCCAGTGGGACACACTCCTACGAGCAGTACGTC. The chain recombines TRBV6-2 or TRBV6-3 with TRBJ2-7; D is possibly TRBD1 (6 bases). The V gene's germline CDR1 is MNHEY and CDR2 SVGEGT. V lost 9 bases and J 0 bases, leaving 9 bases between the germline ends. This CDR3 region has 12 residues.

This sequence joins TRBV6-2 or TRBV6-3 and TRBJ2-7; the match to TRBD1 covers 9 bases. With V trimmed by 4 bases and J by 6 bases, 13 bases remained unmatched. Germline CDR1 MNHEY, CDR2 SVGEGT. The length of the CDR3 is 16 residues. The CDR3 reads CASSSADRGSPPEQYV. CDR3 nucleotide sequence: TGTGCCAGCAGTTCCGCGGACAGGGGATCTCCCCCCGAGCAGTACGTC.

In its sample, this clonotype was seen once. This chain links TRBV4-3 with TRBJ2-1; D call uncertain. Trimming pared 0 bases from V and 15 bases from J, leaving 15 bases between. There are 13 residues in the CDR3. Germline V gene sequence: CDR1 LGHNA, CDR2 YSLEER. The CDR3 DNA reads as TGCGCCAGCAGCCAAGACGTGGCGCGAGTTACGTTCTTC. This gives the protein CASSQDVARVTFF.

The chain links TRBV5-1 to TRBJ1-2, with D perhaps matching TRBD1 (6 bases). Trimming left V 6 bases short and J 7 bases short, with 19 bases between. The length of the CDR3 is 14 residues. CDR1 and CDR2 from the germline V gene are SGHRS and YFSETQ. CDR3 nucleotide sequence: TGCGCCAGCACCTATTGGCAGGGGCTAGGTGGCTACACCTTC. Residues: CASTYWQGLGGYTF. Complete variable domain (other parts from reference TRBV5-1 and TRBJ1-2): KAGVTQTPRYLIKTRGQQVTLSCSPISGHRSVSWYQQTPGQGLQFLFEYFSETQRNKGNFPGRFSGRQFSNSRSEMNVSTLELGDSALYLCASTYWQGLGGYTFGSGTRLTVV.

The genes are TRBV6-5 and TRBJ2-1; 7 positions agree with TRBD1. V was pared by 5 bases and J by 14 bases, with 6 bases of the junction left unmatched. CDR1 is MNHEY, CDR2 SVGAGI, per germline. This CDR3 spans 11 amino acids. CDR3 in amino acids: CASSRGQRKFF. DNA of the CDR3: TGTGCCAGCAGTCGGGGACAGCGCAAGTTCTTC.

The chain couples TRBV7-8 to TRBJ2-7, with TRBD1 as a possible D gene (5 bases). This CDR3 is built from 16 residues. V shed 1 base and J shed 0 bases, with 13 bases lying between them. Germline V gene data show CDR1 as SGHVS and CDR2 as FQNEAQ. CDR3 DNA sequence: TGTGCCAGCAGCTTAGGGGGCCTACCCCTCTCCTACGAGCAGTACTTC. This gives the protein CASSLGGLPLSYEQYF.

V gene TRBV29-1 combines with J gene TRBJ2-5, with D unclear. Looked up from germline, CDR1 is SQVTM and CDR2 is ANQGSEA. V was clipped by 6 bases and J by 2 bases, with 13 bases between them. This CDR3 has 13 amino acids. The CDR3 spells CSVYKGLQETQYF. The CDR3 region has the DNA TGCAGCGTGTATAAAGGATTACAAGAGACCCAGTACTTC.

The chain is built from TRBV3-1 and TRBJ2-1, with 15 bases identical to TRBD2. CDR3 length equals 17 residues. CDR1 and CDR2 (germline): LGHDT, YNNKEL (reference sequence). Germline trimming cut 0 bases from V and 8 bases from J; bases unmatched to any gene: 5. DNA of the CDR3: TGTGCCAGCAGCCAAGACCGGACTAGCGGGGGGGCCGATGAGCAGTTCTTC. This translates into CASSQDRTSGGADEQFF.

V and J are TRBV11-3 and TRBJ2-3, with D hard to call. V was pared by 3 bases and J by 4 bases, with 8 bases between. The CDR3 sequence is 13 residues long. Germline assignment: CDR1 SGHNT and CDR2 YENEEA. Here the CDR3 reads CASSFSDSDTQYF. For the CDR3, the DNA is TGTGCCAGCAGCTTCAGTGATTCAGATACGCAGTATTTT.

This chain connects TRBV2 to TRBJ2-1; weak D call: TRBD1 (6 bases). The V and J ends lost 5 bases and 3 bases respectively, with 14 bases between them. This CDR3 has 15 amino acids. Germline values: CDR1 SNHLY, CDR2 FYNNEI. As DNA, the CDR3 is TGTGCCAGCAGTAGCTCGGACAGCTTCTACAATGAGCAGTTCTTC. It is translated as CASSSSDSFYNEQFF.

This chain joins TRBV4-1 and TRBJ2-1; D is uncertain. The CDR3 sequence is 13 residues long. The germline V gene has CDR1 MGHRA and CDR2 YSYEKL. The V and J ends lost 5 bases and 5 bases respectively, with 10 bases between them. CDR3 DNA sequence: TGCGCCAGCAGCTCAGCCCCCCACAATGAGCAGTTCTTC. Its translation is CASSSAPHNEQFF.

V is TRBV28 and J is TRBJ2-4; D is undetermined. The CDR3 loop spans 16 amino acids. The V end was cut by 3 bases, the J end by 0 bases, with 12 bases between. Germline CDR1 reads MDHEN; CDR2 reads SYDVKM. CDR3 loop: CASSLMGTLAKNIQYF. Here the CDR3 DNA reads TGTGCCAGCAGTTTGATGGGAACGCTAGCCAAAAACATTCAGTACTTC.

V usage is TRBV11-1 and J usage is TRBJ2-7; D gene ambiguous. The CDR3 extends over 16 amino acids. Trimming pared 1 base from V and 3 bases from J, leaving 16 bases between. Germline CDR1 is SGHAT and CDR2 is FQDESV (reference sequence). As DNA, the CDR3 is TGTGCCAGCAGCTTAGGTCAGCGAGATTTCGGCTACGAGCAGTACGTC. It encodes CASSLGQRDFGYEQYV.